This entry lists 19 T cell receptor beta chains sequenced from one sample in a study of identical twins. MiXCR, run by TCRdb on the 5' RACE reads, gives a single entry per CDR3 protein. The sample records hundreds of thousands of distinct CDR3 sequences, around 8.3% being singletons. The data also belong to a second study, concerning yellow fever vaccine responses in identical twins.

Material for sequencing was PBMCs. All receptors derive from a woman aged 18-35 years in good health.

Ten or more counts support this clonotype. This chain links TRBV20-1 with TRBJ2-1; D not certain. This CDR3 comprises 11 residues. Germline lookup yields CDR1 DFQATT and CDR2 SNEGSKA (reference sequence). Trimming pared 5 bases from V and 5 bases from J, leaving 7 bases between. The CDR3 nucleotides read TGCAGTGCTCCGATAAACAATGAGCAGTTCTTC. It encodes CSAPINNEQFF.

This clonotype came up a few times. The chain carries TRBV5-5 and TRBJ2-4; tentatively, D is TRBD1 or TRBD2 (6 bases each). CDR3 size: 16 residues. Germline lookup yields CDR1 SGHKS and CDR2 YYEKEE (reference sequence). Trimming removed 3 bases from V and 0 bases from J, with 13 bases in between. The CDR3 sequence is CASSSGGGEAKNIQYF. The CDR3 DNA reads TGTGCCAGCAGCTCCGGGGGCGGAGAAGCCAAAAACATTCAGTACTTC. Looking up the rest from reference TRBV5-5 and TRBJ2-4 gives the full variable domain: DAGVTQSPTHLIKTRGQQVTLRCSPISGHKSVSWYQQVLGQGPQFIFQYYEKEERGRGNFPDRFSARQFPNYSSELNVNALLLGDSALYLCASSSGGGEAKNIQYFGAGTRLSVL.

This clonotype was detected many times. The genes are TRBV20-1 and TRBJ2-7, with D unresolved. Germline CDR1 reads DFQATT; CDR2 reads SNEGSKA (reference sequence). V dropped 1 base and J dropped 3 bases, with 16 bases sitting between them. The CDR3 extends over 15 amino acids. In DNA form, the CDR3 reads TGCAGTGCTAGAGTTGATCGGCAGATTAGCTACGAGCAGTACTTC. Its translation: CSARVDRQISYEQYF.

The chain carries TRBV20-1 and TRBJ2-2; D gene ambiguous. V dropped 6 bases and J dropped 7 bases, with 15 bases sitting between them. Germline V gene sequence: CDR1 DFQATT, CDR2 SNEGSKA (reference sequence). There are 13 residues in the CDR3. CDR3 DNA sequence: TGCAGTGCAAATAGTGAAGTCCGCGGGGAGCTGTTTTTT. It yields the protein CSANSEVRGELFF.

This clonotype was counted many times. J is TRBJ2-1 and V is TRBV12-3 or TRBV12-4, with D perhaps given as TRBD1 or TRBD2 (5 bases each). With 6 bases removed from V and 3 bases from J, the gap between germline ends came to 12 bases. The CDR3 has 14 amino acids. As DNA, the CDR3 is TGTGCCAGCAGGGGACGGACCTACTACAATGAGCAGTTCTTC. It is translated as CASRGRTYYNEQFF.

The chain combines TRBV24-1 with TRBJ2-3; possibly TRBD2 for D (6 bases). Germline CDR1 KGHDR, CDR2 SFDVKD. The CDR3 loop spans 15 amino acids. Trimming removed 0 bases from V and 3 bases from J, with 9 bases in between. CDR3 sequence reads: CATSDLRAGTDTQYF. CDR3 nucleotides: TGTGCCACCAGTGATTTGAGGGCGGGGACAGATACGCAGTATTTT.

In its sample, this clonotype was seen a few times. This chain joins TRBV10-1 and TRBJ2-1; 10 bases fit TRBD2. This CDR3 has 16 residues. The germline V gene encodes CDR1 WNHNN and CDR2 SYGVQD (reference sequence). The V gene end was trimmed by 3 bases and the J gene end by 4 bases; junction bases not matched to a gene: 6. The CDR3 loop reads CASSDEREGAYNEQFF. Written as DNA, the CDR3 is TGCGCCAGCAGTGATGAGCGGGAGGGGGCTTACAATGAGCAGTTCTTC.

The rearrangement uses TRBV15 and TRBJ2-1, with D perhaps TRBD2 (5 bases). Germline V gives CDR1 LNHNV, CDR2 YYDKDF (reference sequence). The CDR3 extends over 13 amino acids. Trimming took off 4 bases at V and 12 bases at J, with 16 bases between the two ends. CDR3: CATSTNGASSQFF. The CDR3, as DNA: TGTGCCACCAGCACAAACGGTGCTAGCTCGCAGTTCTTC.

This chain uses TRBV3-1 with TRBJ2-5; a possible D gene is TRBD1 (7 bases). V shed 3 bases and J shed 1 base, with 12 bases lying between them. Germline V gene data show CDR1 as LGHDT and CDR2 as YNNKEL (reference sequence). CDR3 length: 15 residues. The CDR3 protein is CASSQWGDSQETQYF. The CDR3 DNA reads as TGTGCCAGCAGCCAGTGGGGGGACAGCCAAGAGACCCAGTACTTC.

This clonotype came up a few times. The CDR3 region has the DNA TGCAGCGTGCGTTCCGGGACAGGGGAATCCTACGAGCAGTACTTC. Translating it yields CSVRSGTGESYEQYF. This chain links TRBV29-1 with TRBJ2-7; TRBD1 aligns across 10 bases. This CDR3 is 15 amino acids long. J lost 1 base, V lost 6 bases, and 9 bases had no gene match. Germline V gene sequence: CDR1 SQVTM, CDR2 ANQGSEA.

This sequence joins TRBV20-1 and TRBJ2-7; the D gene could be TRBD1 or TRBD2 (6 bases each). There are 14 residues in the CDR3. Germline CDR1 and CDR2: DFQATT and SNEGSKA (reference sequence). V was cut by 0 bases and J by 3 bases, with 12 bases left in between. CDR3 region: CSARDLGGFYEQYF. The DNA of the CDR3 is TGCAGTGCTAGAGATTTGGGGGGCTTCTACGAGCAGTACTTC.

This clonotype has just a few counts. J is TRBJ2-1 and V is TRBV7-9; TRBD1 might be the D (6 bases). Germline V CDR1 and CDR2: SEHNR, FQNEAQ (reference sequence). The CDR3 totals 15 residues. Trimming left V 1 base short and J 3 bases short, with 10 bases between. The CDR3 nucleotides read TGTGCCAGCAGCTTAGTTGGGGGCGTCTACAATGAGCAGTTCTTC. Translated, it gives CASSLVGGVYNEQFF. Supplemented by reference TRBV7-9 and TRBJ2-1, the full variable domain reads DTGVSQNPRHKITKRGQNVTFRCDPISEHNRLYWYRQTLGQGPEFLTYFQNEAQLEKSRLLSDRFSAERPKGSFSTLEIQRTEQGDSAMYLCASSLVGGVYNEQFFGPGTRLTVL.

V usage is TRBV25-1 and J usage is TRBJ2-3; TRBD1 aligns across 7 bases. Trimming at V came to 1 base and at J to 0 bases, leaving 4 bases not matched to a gene. Per the germline V gene, CDR1 is MGHDK and CDR2 is SYGVNS. This CDR3 comprises 16 residues. The CDR3 reads CASSEWGTESTDTQYF. The DNA for the CDR3 is TGTGCCAGCAGTGAATGGGGGACAGAAAGCACAGATACGCAGTATTTT. Full variable domain (missing parts from reference TRBV25-1 and TRBJ2-3): EADIYQTPRYLVIGTGKKITLECSQTMGHDKMYWYQQDPGMELHLIHYSYGVNSTEKGDLSSESTVSRIRTEHFPLTLESARPSHTSQYLCASSEWGTESTDTQYFGPGTRLTVL.

Ten or more counts support this clonotype. This rearrangement joins TRBV10-1 to TRBJ2-5; D is unclear. The germline CDR1 and CDR2 sequences are WNHNN and SYGVQD (reference sequence). The germline V and J ends were trimmed by 3 bases and 5 bases, with 13 bases remaining between them. This CDR3 has 14 residues. CDR3 bases: TGCGCCAGCAGTGATTCGCGGAAAGGGGAGACCCAGTACTTC. This encodes CASSDSRKGETQYF.

The rearrangement joins TRBV9 to TRBJ2-2; D call uncertain. V gave up 4 bases and J gave up 6 bases, with 7 bases separating them. Germline CDR1 and CDR2: SGDLS and YYNGEE. This CDR3 has 12 residues. CDR3 nucleotide sequence: TGTGCCAGCAGCACAAACGCCGGGGAGCTGTTTTTT. Translated, it gives CASSTNAGELFF.

This clonotype was counted a single time. The genes are TRBV6-1 and TRBJ2-7, with TRBD2 matching 11 bases. Losses at the gene ends were 10 bases for V and 5 bases for J; bases not matched to a gene: 7. Germline V CDR1 and CDR2: MNHNS, SASEGT. CDR3 size: 13 residues. The CDR3: CATALAGVHEQYF. CDR3 sequence (DNA): TGTGCCACCGCACTAGCGGGGGTACACGAGCAGTACTTC.

To note about this clonotype: It may be a read error: a sequence one base away is much more abundant. Likely a read error: the CDR3 ends without its conserved phenylalanine or tryptophan. The rearrangement links TRBV2 to TRBJ2-3, with 12 positions matching TRBD2. The CDR3 loop spans 14 amino acids. Looked up from germline, CDR1 is SNHLY and CDR2 is FYNNEI. Losses at the gene ends were 4 bases for V and 6 bases for J; bases not matched to a gene: 2. In nucleotides, the CDR3 is TGTGCCAGCAGTGTACTAGCGGGGGGCGATACGCAGTATTCT. It codes for CASSVLAGGDTQYS.

The chain carries TRBV6-2 or TRBV6-3 and TRBJ2-5, with a weak D call TRBD2 (6 bases). The germline V gene encodes CDR1 MNHEY and CDR2 SVGEGT. V shed 1 base and J shed 2 bases, with 8 bases lying between them. The CDR3 consists of 14 residues. This CDR3 reads CASSYWRGQETQYF. In DNA, the CDR3 is TGTGCCAGCAGTTACTGGAGGGGACAAGAGACCCAGTACTTC.

This clonotype was recorded at least ten times. The V gene is TRBV20-1, the J gene TRBJ2-1, with D possibly being TRBD1 (6 bases). Germline V CDR1 and CDR2: DFQATT, SNEGSKA (reference sequence). The CDR3 runs to 15 residues. The V gene lost 2 bases and the J gene lost 3 bases, with 14 bases spanning the gap. The CDR3: CSARTTGTLYNEQFF. DNA of the CDR3: TGCAGTGCTAGAACGACCGGGACACTCTACAATGAGCAGTTCTTC.